The next 22 T cell receptor beta chains were all read from a single sample in a study of T cell clonotyping in hematopoietic cell transplantation. Sequencing used immunoSEQ multiplex PCR; TCRdb keeps in-frame clones, though not all of them. The table lists around 11,000 clones, roughly 90% of them singletons. This specimen consisted of PBMCs, obtained 180 days after allogeneic stem cell transplant. The receptors stem from a male patient aged 60-70 years who had an allogeneic stem cell transplant from an unrelated donor, so the T cells may come from the graft donor. Some clones in this sample may be carry-over from other donors' samples.

The chain uses TRBV11-2 and TRBJ1-2; 8 nucleotides agree with TRBD1. V gave up 3 bases and J gave up 7 bases; unmatched junction bases: 7. Germline-derived CDR1 and CDR2 are SGHAT and FQNNGV. This CDR3 has 14 amino acids. CDR3 in amino acids: CASSLGTGVFGYTF. The CDR3 DNA sequence: TGTGCCAGCAGCTTGGGGACAGGCGTCTTTGGCTACACCTTC.

The chain has TRBV7-7 and TRBJ1-2; tentative D call: TRBD1 (5 bases). This CDR3 is 15 amino acids long. Trimming left V 3 bases short and J 2 bases short, with 13 bases between. Germline lookup yields CDR1 SSHAT and CDR2 FNYEAQ (reference sequence). In nucleotides, the CDR3 is TGTGCCAGCAGCTTGAACCGACAGCCGAACTATGGCTACACCTTC. Translation gives CASSLNRQPNYGYTF.

J is TRBJ2-5 and V is TRBV9, with 8 positions matching TRBD2. Looked up from germline, CDR1 is SGDLS and CDR2 is YYNGEE. The CDR3 extends over 14 amino acids. The ends lost 4 bases at V and 4 bases at J; junction bases unmatched: 6. This chain's CDR3 is CASSLNRGGETQYF. DNA for the CDR3: TGTGCCAGCAGCCTCAACCGGGGGGGAGAGACCCAGTACTTC.

The chain links TRBV10-3 to TRBJ1-1, with a tentative D call TRBD1 (6 bases). Germline V CDR1 and CDR2: ENHRY, SYGVKD. The CDR3 is made up of 15 amino acids. V gave up 4 bases and J gave up 0 bases, with 12 bases separating them. CDR3 nucleotide sequence: TGTGCCATCAGTGTACAGGGAGGGATGAACACTGAAGCTTTCTTT. Translating it yields CAISVQGGMNTEAFF.

The CDR3 spells CASSSRISAFF. The DNA of the CDR3 is TGTGCCAGCAGCTCACGGATTTCGGCTTTCTTT. V is TRBV5-8 and J is TRBJ1-1; no firm D call. Per the germline V gene, CDR1 is SGHTS and CDR2 is YDEGEE. The V gene lost 3 bases and the J gene lost 11 bases, with 11 bases spanning the gap. The CDR3 covers 11 residues.

The V and J genes are TRBV9 and TRBJ2-7; the D gene is possibly TRBD1 (6 bases). In germline, CDR1 is SGDLS, CDR2 YYNGEE. V lost 0 bases to trimming and J lost 0 bases, with 10 bases between them. This CDR3 has 15 residues. The CDR3 spells CASSVGTGSSYEQYF. In nucleotides, the CDR3 is TGTGCCAGCAGCGTAGGAACAGGGAGCTCCTACGAGCAGTACTTC.

This chain uses TRBV9 with TRBJ1-6, with unresolved D. V was cut by 2 bases and J by 8 bases, with 11 bases left in between. The CDR3 has 14 amino acids. The V gene's germline CDR1 is SGDLS and CDR2 YYNGEE. CDR3 nucleotides: TGTGCCAGCAGCGTTTCGAAGTTCTATTCACCCCTCCACTTT. It yields the protein CASSVSKFYSPLHF.

V gene TRBV19 combines with J gene TRBJ1-1, with D uncertain. The CDR3 sequence is 13 residues long. Trimming shortened V by 6 bases and J by 3 bases, and 11 bases separated the two germline ends. The germline V gene encodes CDR1 LNHDA and CDR2 SQIVND (reference sequence). The CDR3 spells CASSLREYTEAFF. Here the CDR3 DNA reads TGTGCCAGTAGCCTCCGGGAATACACTGAAGCTTTCTTT.

The V call is TRBV7-9, the J call TRBJ1-1; D not resolved. Trimming cost V 8 bases and J 7 bases, with 17 bases left between them. Germline values: CDR1 SEHNR, CDR2 FQNEAQ (reference sequence). The CDR3 runs to 13 residues. CDR3 sequence reads: CASLRAPGNEAFF. The CDR3 nucleotides are TGTGCCAGCCTTCGGGCGCCAGGCAATGAAGCTTTCTTT.

The genes are TRBV7-2 and TRBJ1-4; D not certain. The CDR3 is 13 amino acids. The ends were cut back, 1 base at V and 10 bases at J, with 10 bases in the middle. CDR1 is SGHTA, CDR2 FQGNSA, per germline. Written as DNA, the CDR3 is TGTGCCAGCAGCTTAGGGGCTTCGGGAAAACTGTTTTTT. It is translated as CASSLGASGKLFF.

The V gene is TRBV5-1, the J gene TRBJ2-7; TRBD1 agrees at 9 bases. The CDR3 is 15 amino acids. Trimming removed 8 bases from V and 0 bases from J; junction bases left unmatched: 9. Germline CDR1 and CDR2: SGHRS and YFSETQ. The CDR3 loop reads CASRRTGEASYEQYF. Written as DNA, the CDR3 is TGCGCCAGTCGTCGGACAGGGGAGGCCTCCTACGAGCAGTACTTC. Filled out from reference TRBV5-1 and TRBJ2-7, the complete variable domain reads KAGVTQTPRYLIKTRGQQVTLSCSPISGHRSVSWYQQTPGQGLQFLFEYFSETQRNKGNFPGRFSGRQFSNSRSEMNVSTLELGDSALYLCASRRTGEASYEQYFGPGTRLTVT.

With respect to this clone: Relative to the germline gene, one junction end is altered; a read error may explain this. This rearrangement joins TRBV7-2 to TRBJ1-4; TRBD1 matches 7 bases. From germline, CDR1 is SGHTA and CDR2 FQGNSA. The CDR3 has 16 residues. Here the CDR3 reads CASSQSRGVTNEKLFF. CDR3 DNA sequence: TGCGCCAGCAGCCAAAGCAGGGGGGTAACTAATGAAAAACTGTTTTTT.

This chain uses TRBV10-3 with TRBJ1-2, with D maybe TRBD1 (6 bases). The germline V and J ends were trimmed by 6 bases and 4 bases, with 18 bases remaining between them. The CDR3 runs to 15 residues. Germline assignment: CDR1 ENHRY and CDR2 SYGVKD. The CDR3 protein is CAIRTFSGTFYGYTF. The CDR3 DNA is TGTGCCATCAGGACCTTTTCAGGGACATTCTATGGCTACACCTTC.

This sequence joins TRBV9 and TRBJ2-1; 8 positions agree with TRBD2. Germline V gives CDR1 SGDLS, CDR2 YYNGEE. The CDR3 is 15 amino acids. Trimming took 4 bases from V and 7 from J; bases not matched to a gene: 10. CDR3 loop: CASSPADGGGNEQFF. CDR3 nucleotide sequence: TGTGCCAGCAGCCCTGCTGATGGCGGGGGGAATGAGCAGTTCTTC.

The rearrangement links TRBV29-1 to TRBJ2-1; D remains unclear. In germline, CDR1 is SQVTM, CDR2 ANQGSEA. V dropped 4 bases and J dropped 6 bases, with 10 bases sitting between them. The CDR3 consists of 12 residues. The chain's CDR3 is CSVVAGGNEQFF. CDR3 nucleotides: TGCAGCGTTGTGGCAGGCGGCAATGAGCAGTTCTTC.

The chain links TRBV29-1 to TRBJ1-5, with 7 bases that match TRBD1. Trimming at V came to 6 bases and at J to 2 bases, leaving 4 bases not matched to a gene. The CDR3 is 13 amino acids. Looked up from germline, CDR1 is SQVTM and CDR2 is ANQGSEA. CDR3 region: CSVFTGGNQPQHF. CDR3 nucleotides: TGCAGCGTGTTCACAGGGGGCAATCAGCCCCAGCATTTT.

The V and J genes are TRBV4-1 and TRBJ1-5; D ambiguous. The CDR3 is made up of 15 amino acids. Between the trimmed V and J ends, which lost 0 bases and 7 bases, there was a span of 13 bases. The germline V gene encodes CDR1 MGHRA and CDR2 YSYEKL. The CDR3, as DNA: TGCGCCAGCAGCCAAGATAACGGATCTGGACAGCCCCAGCATTTT. Residues: CASSQDNGSGQPQHF.

This chain links TRBV7-2 with TRBJ2-2; TRBD1 might be the D (5 bases). V lost 3 bases, J lost 7 bases, and 12 bases lay in between. The CDR3 is 14 amino acids. Germline CDR1 SGHTA, CDR2 FQGNSA. CDR3 coding DNA: TGTGCCAGCAGCTTGGGGCCCACAAGCGGGGAGCTGTTTTTT. Translating it yields CASSLGPTSGELFF.

V usage is TRBV28 and J usage is TRBJ2-1; D is unresolved. V was pared by 2 bases and J by 6 bases, with 5 bases between. CDR3 size: 12 residues. Per germline, CDR1 MDHEN and CDR2 SYDVKM. CDR3 bases: TGTGCCAGCAGTTTACAGCGCAATGAGCAGTTCTTC. Translation gives CASSLQRNEQFF.

The chain joins TRBV29-1 to TRBJ2-7; D is unresolved. The V end was cut by 8 bases, the J end by 4 bases, with 18 bases between. Germline lookup yields CDR1 SQVTM and CDR2 ANQGSEA. The CDR3 is 13 residues long. CDR3 bases: TGCAGCATTACCGGTCCTCTCTGGTACGAGCAGTACTTC. It specifies CSITGPLWYEQYF.

The count of this clone is one. The rearrangement joins TRBV11-2 to TRBJ1-2; 8 bases align to TRBD1. The junction had 9 bases not matched to a gene; V was cut back by 4 bases and J by 8 bases. The CDR3 is 14 amino acids. In germline, CDR1 is SGHAT, CDR2 FQNNGV. DNA for the CDR3: TGTGCCAGCAGCTCCCACCAGGGGGCCGGGGGCTACACCTTC. Translation: CASSSHQGAGGYTF.

The chain combines TRBV9 with TRBJ2-5; no clear D. There are 15 residues in the CDR3. The germline V and J ends were trimmed by 2 bases and 3 bases, with 14 bases remaining between them. Germline lookup yields CDR1 SGDLS and CDR2 YYNGEE. In DNA form, the CDR3 reads TGTGCCAGCAGCGTCGGGTTGAGCCCAAAAGAGACCCAGTACTTC. Protein product: CASSVGLSPKETQYF. The full variable domain, its missing parts supplied by reference TRBV9 and TRBJ2-5, is DSGVTQTPKHLITATGQRVTLRCSPRSGDLSVYWYQQSLDQGLQFLIQYYNGEERAKGNILERFSAQQFPDLHSELNLSSLELGDSALYFCASSVGLSPKETQYFGPGTRLLVL.